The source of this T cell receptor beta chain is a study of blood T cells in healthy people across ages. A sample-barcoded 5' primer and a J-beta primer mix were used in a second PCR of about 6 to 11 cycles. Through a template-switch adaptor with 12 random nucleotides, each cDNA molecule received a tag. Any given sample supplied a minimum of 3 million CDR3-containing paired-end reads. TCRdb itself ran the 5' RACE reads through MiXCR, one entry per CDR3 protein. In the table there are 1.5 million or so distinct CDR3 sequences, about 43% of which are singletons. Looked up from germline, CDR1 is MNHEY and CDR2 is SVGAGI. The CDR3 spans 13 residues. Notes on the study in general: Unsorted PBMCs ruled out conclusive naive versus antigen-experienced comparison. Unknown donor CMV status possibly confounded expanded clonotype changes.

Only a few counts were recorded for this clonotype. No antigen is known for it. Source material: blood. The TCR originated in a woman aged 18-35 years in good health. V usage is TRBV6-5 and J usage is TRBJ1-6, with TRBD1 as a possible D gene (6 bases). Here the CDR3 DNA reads TGTGCTACGGGGGGGGGCAACAATTCACCCCTCCACTTT. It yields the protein CATGGGNNSPLHF.